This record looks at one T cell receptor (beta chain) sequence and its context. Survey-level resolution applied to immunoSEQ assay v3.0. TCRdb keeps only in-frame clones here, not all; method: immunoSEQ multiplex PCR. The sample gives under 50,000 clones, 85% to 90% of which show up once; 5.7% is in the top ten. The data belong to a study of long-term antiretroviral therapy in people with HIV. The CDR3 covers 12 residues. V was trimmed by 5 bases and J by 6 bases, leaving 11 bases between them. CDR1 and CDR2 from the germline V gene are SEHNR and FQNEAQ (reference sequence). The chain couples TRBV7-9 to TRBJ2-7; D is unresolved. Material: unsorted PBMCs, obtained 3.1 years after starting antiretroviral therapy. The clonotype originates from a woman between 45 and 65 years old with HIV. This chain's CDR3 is CASSLRDSEQYF. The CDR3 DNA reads TGTGCCAGCAGCCTAAGAGACTCCGAGCAGTACTTC. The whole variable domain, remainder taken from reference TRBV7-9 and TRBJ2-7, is DTGVSQNPRHKITKRGQNVTFRCDPISEHNRLYWYRQTLGQGPEFLTYFQNEAQLEKSRLLSDRFSAERPKGSFSTLEIQRTEQGDSAMYLCASSLRDSEQYFGPGTRLTVT.